These T cell receptor beta chains were read from a single sample in a study of blood T cell repertoires in COVID-19. The protocol was immunoSEQ multiplex PCR, while the TCRdb copy is restricted to in-frame clones and leaves out a portion. The data contain under 150,000 clones, around 79% of them singletons. Sequenced material: peripheral blood. These receptors were taken from a man in his fifties or sixties with acute or convalescent COVID-19. Each CDR3 is given without its conserved first and last residue. Each record gives: J gene, V gene, CDR3 protein.

TRBJ2-7 TRBV28 ASSFNSPYEQY
TRBJ2-3 TRBV29-1 SVDRGTDTQY
TRBJ1-1 TRBV19 ASRIPTGVEAF
TRBJ2-7 TRBV5-1 ASSLAGTGRYEQY
TRBJ1-5 TRBV15 ATSRQQGNNQPQH
TRBJ1-5 TRBV7-9 ASSSLDQPQH
TRBJ2-7 TRBV7-8 ASSPGQDYEQY
TRBJ2-2 TRBV30 AWSLGPPGELF
TRBJ2-7 TRBV19 ASSRDRGNYEQY
TRBJ2-1 TRBV7-3 ASSTGQGLYNEQF
TRBJ2-1 TRBV3-1/TRBV3-2 ASSQDLAGRDEQF
TRBJ1-2 TRBV7-9 ASSLAGGYGYT
TRBJ1-4 TRBV7-2 ASSLAGAATNEKLF
TRBJ2-7 TRBV7-8 ASSLRRQSYEQY
TRBJ2-2 TRBV5-1 ASSPGGSTNTGELF
TRBJ2-2 TRBV9 ASTSTGELF
TRBJ2-7 TRBV28 ASGGATWSYEQY
TRBJ1-1 TRBV19 ASSRGFLNTEAF
TRBJ2-7 TRBV6-6 ASRKLGGEQY
TRBJ2-1 TRBV7-9 ASSLGGVHNEQF
TRBJ2-7 TRBV28 ASSLSLSSYEQY
TRBJ2-2 TRBV7-2 ASSRVLGSTGELF
TRBJ2-5 TRBV7-6 ASSLDRGWETQY
TRBJ2-1 TRBV6-2/TRBV6-3 ASSSGLAGVGEQF
TRBJ1-3 TRBV18 ASSPGGSSGNTIY
TRBJ2-7 TRBV18 ASSPLMTSGSYEQY